The rows below give T cell receptor beta chains drawn from one sample of a study of regulatory T cells in long-lasting Graves disease. TCRdb fed the multiplex PCR reads into MiXCR, producing one record per CDR3 protein. The sample contains roughly 400,000 distinct CDR3 sequences, about 15% of which appear only once. This same sample was also taken into another study, of T cells in Graves' hyperthyroidism and ophthalmopathy.

The sample was peripheral blood mononuclear cells (PBMCs), taken at new diagnosis, from a patient treated with antithyroid drugs. All receptors come from a middle-aged woman with Graves disease. CDR3s include the opening cysteine and the closing phenylalanine or tryptophan. Clone sizes are given selectively: once, few, many, or a class where the clone is expanded.

cdr3_length v_call clone_size cdr3_aa
16 TRBV2 many CASSELPSWPYNEQFF
18 TRBV11-3 - CASSLGGTGTAVPYEQYF
10 TRBV28 - CASGTFEASF
16 TRBV7-2 many CASSSHSLRDSDEQFF
15 TRBV11-2 many CASSRLDRGQGEQFF
15 TRBV20-1 many CSAREASGGTDTQYF
15 TRBV20-1 many CSALRAAGGQETQYF
13 TRBV30 - CAWSVNRGYEQYF
17 TRBV19 - CASSINGRGAGNSPLHF
13 TRBV6-1 - CASSEGRGTEAFF
19 TRBV7-3 many CASSFRFVSGLAGVYEQYF
12 TRBV28 many CASSWFTGELFF
16 TRBV5-1 few CASSLTLAGATDTQYF
14 TRBV27 many CASSIHRAGETQYF
16 TRBV6-2/TRBV6-3 - CASSRGLAGVFHEQYF